Listed here is a single T cell receptor beta chain. This CDR3 is built from 11 residues. Germline CDR1 is ENHRY and CDR2 is SYGVKD. Trimming took off 7 bases at V and 5 bases at J, with 9 bases between the two ends. Repertoires were generated with immunoSEQ multiplex PCR, while TCRdb's copy carries only in-frame clones and drops some. The data contain 1,400,000 or so clones, approximately 98.5% of them singletons. The sample belongs to a study of shared clonotypes between healthy human individuals. The sequence came from a man aged 25-45 years in good health. The sequenced sample consisted of naive CD4+ T cells sorted from blood. Subset noted: CD45RA+ positively selected. The chain couples TRBV10-3 to TRBJ2-7; D ambiguous. CDR3 bases: TGTGCCATCAAGGACCTCGACGAGCAGTACTTC. Translation: CAIKDLDEQYF.